A single sample is the source of the 17 T cell receptor beta chains below, sequenced in a study of human T cells and chemical hapten exposure. TCRdb re-derived calls from the RACE reads in MiXCR, one entry per CDR3 protein. The table has tens of thousands of distinct CDR3 sequences, 5.5% to 7.5% seen once. Time point here: pre-sensitization, week 0. Regarding treatment: therapeutic diphenylcyclopropenone sensitization with weekly scalp DPC. Material: whole blood, obtained in connection with sensitization to the hapten diphenylcyclopropenone (DPC). The source of these receptors is a woman in her twenties or thirties with alopecia areata. Some clones in this sample may be carry-over from other donors' samples.

Many counts were recorded for this clonotype. The chain recombines TRBV6-6 with TRBJ2-3; 7 bases map to TRBD2. J gave up 2 bases and V 8 bases, and 13 bases lay outside the gene matches. The CDR3 runs to 16 residues. Germline CDR1 is MNHNY and CDR2 is SVGAGI (reference sequence). The CDR3 is CASGESGGGNTDTQYF. In DNA form, the CDR3 reads TGTGCCAGCGGGGAATCCGGGGGAGGGAACACAGATACGCAGTATTTT.

This clonotype was seen many times. This chain joins TRBV20-1 and TRBJ2-3, with 9 bases aligning to TRBD1. V trimming: 5 bases; J trimming: 3 bases; junction bases outside the gene matches: 6. This CDR3 spans 14 amino acids. Germline-derived CDR1 and CDR2 are DFQATT and SNEGSKA (reference sequence). The CDR3 spells CSAAPGQGTDTQYF. CDR3 DNA sequence: TGCAGTGCTGCGCCGGGACAGGGTACAGATACGCAGTATTTT.

This clonotype was detected ten times or more. The genes are TRBV4-2 and TRBJ2-5; possibly TRBD2 for D (5 bases). Germline CDR1 LGHNA, CDR2 YNFKEQ. The ends were cut back, 0 bases at V and 5 bases at J, with 16 bases in the middle. The CDR3 totals 16 residues. Written as DNA, the CDR3 is TGTGCCAGCAGCCAAGAGGTCTCCCTCCCGGGGGAGACCCAGTACTTC. It specifies CASSQEVSLPGETQYF.

This clonotype has a handful of counts. This chain links TRBV27 with TRBJ1-2; 10 bases are a match to TRBD1. The CDR3 runs to 15 residues. The V gene end was trimmed by 4 bases and the J gene end by 4 bases; junction bases not matched to a gene: 6. Germline assignment: CDR1 MNHEY and CDR2 SMNVEV (reference sequence). The CDR3 region is CASSSSRTGGYGYTF. The CDR3 DNA reads as TGTGCCAGCAGTTCCTCTCGGACAGGGGGCTATGGCTACACCTTC.

This clonotype was recorded once. Being one base from a much bigger clone, this may be a read error. V and J are TRBV25-1 and TRBJ1-6, with D unclear. There are 13 residues in the CDR3. Germline V gene lookup returns CDR1 MGHDK and CDR2 SYGVNS. The germline V and J ends were trimmed by 7 bases and 11 bases, with 15 bases remaining between them. CDR3 loop: CASTRGGNPPLHF. In DNA, the CDR3 is TGTGCCAGCACCCGAGGAGGAAATCCACCCCTCCACTTT. Full variable domain (missing parts from reference TRBV25-1 and TRBJ1-6): EADIYQTPRYLVIGTGKKITLECSQTMGHDKMYWYQQDPGMELHLIHYSYGVNSTEKGDLSSESTVSRIRTEHFPLTLESARPSHTSQYLCASTRGGNPPLHFGNGTRLTVT.

This clonotype was found many times. The chain combines TRBV11-3 with TRBJ1-4, with TRBD1 matching 7 bases. V lost 2 bases and J lost 7; bases outside the gene matches: 10. Germline CDR1 SGHNT, CDR2 YENEEA. The CDR3 runs to 16 residues. CDR3 region: CASSLIMAGQCEKLFF. The CDR3 nucleotides read TGTGCCAGCAGCTTAATTATGGCGGGACAGTGTGAAAAACTGTTTTTT.

There are many counts of this clonotype. This chain uses TRBV7-8 with TRBJ1-1; possibly TRBD1 for D (5 bases). V was cut by 2 bases and J by 1 base, with 11 bases left in between. Germline CDR1 is SGHVS and CDR2 is FQNEAQ. The CDR3 runs 15 residues. The DNA of the CDR3 is TGTGCCAGCAGCTTAACCGGACACCGGAACACTGAAGCTTTCTTT. It is translated as CASSLTGHRNTEAFF.

Many counts were recorded for this clonotype. The chain recombines TRBV18 with TRBJ2-5, with D hard to call. This CDR3 spans 17 amino acids. The germline CDR1 and CDR2 sequences are KGHSH and LQKENI. V lost 2 bases and J lost 0, with 16 bases in between. This CDR3 reads CASSPYPTRGNQETQYF. The CDR3 region has the DNA TGTGCCAGCTCACCATATCCTACACGAGGCAACCAAGAGACCCAGTACTTC.

The V and J genes are TRBV5-1 and TRBJ1-2; D remains ambiguous. Germline CDR1 and CDR2: SGHRS and YFSETQ. CDR3 size: 13 residues. V shed 0 bases and J shed 4 bases, with 7 bases lying between them. The CDR3 here is CASSLGLLYGYTF. In nucleotides, the CDR3 is TGCGCCAGCAGCTTGGGGCTGCTCTATGGCTACACCTTC.

CDR3 amino acids: CASSFGEGETQYF. Written as DNA, the CDR3 is TGTGCCAGCAGCTTTGGTGAAGGAGAGACCCAGTACTTC. This chain uses TRBV11-1 with TRBJ2-5; D remains ambiguous. The CDR3 consists of 13 residues. V shed 3 bases and J shed 4 bases, with 9 bases lying between them. Germline CDR1 and CDR2: SGHAT and FQDESV (reference sequence).

The genes are TRBV29-1 and TRBJ1-4, with 8 bases lining up with TRBD1. Germline CDR1 reads SQVTM; CDR2 reads ANQGSEA. With 6 bases clipped from V and 3 bases from J, the junction kept 6 bases outside the gene matches. The CDR3 contains 14 residues. CDR3 nucleotide sequence: TGCAGCGTCGAAATCAGGGGGCCTAATGAAAAACTGTTTTTT. This translates into CSVEIRGPNEKLFF.

This clonotype occurred many times. This chain links TRBV20-1 with TRBJ1-4; D not resolved. Germline loops: CDR1 DFQATT, CDR2 SNEGSKA (reference sequence). There are 13 residues in the CDR3. The ends were cut back, 5 bases at V and 7 bases at J, with 14 bases in the middle. The DNA for the CDR3 is TGCAGTGCTCCCCTCCGGGGTTCTGAAAAACTGTTTTTT. Its protein product is CSAPLRGSEKLFF.

This clonotype has ten or more counts. This sequence joins TRBV6-1 and TRBJ2-5; D is unresolved. The germline V and J ends were trimmed by 1 base and 2 bases, with 5 bases remaining between them. The CDR3 length is 13 residues. Per germline, CDR1 MNHNS and CDR2 SASEGT. DNA of the CDR3: TGTGCCAGCAGTGAAGTAGTACAAGAGACCCAGTACTTC. It translates to CASSEVVQETQYF.

This clonotype has ten or more counts. V usage is TRBV30 and J usage is TRBJ1-2; D is unclear. Between the trimmed V and J ends, which lost 4 bases and 4 bases, there was a span of 13 bases. The CDR3 is made up of 13 amino acids. CDR1 is GTSNPN and CDR2 is SVGIG in the germline V gene (reference sequence). CDR3 residues: CAWKFETSYGYTF. The CDR3 DNA reads TGTGCCTGGAAGTTCGAGACAAGCTATGGCTACACCTTC.

This clonotype has a handful of counts. The chain combines TRBV23-1 with TRBJ1-2, with D possibly TRBD1 on 5 matching bases. TRBV23-1 is filed as an ORF, its function uncertain. The germline V and J ends were trimmed by 7 bases and 4 bases, with 16 bases remaining between them. There are 14 residues in the CDR3. The DNA of the CDR3 is TGCGCCAGCAATCCCCGGCGGGACGGCTATGGCTACACCTTC. Residues: CASNPRRDGYGYTF.

This clonotype has ten or more counts. In DNA, the CDR3 is TGCGCCAGCAGCTTGTACGCAGATGGCTACACCTTC. Translated, it gives CASSLYADGYTF. The V call is TRBV5-1, the J call TRBJ1-2; D uncertain. The CDR3 sequence is 12 residues long. Germline V gives CDR1 SGHRS, CDR2 YFSETQ. The V and J ends lost 1 base and 6 bases respectively, with 7 bases between them.

This clonotype was picked up many times. The chain employs TRBV7-8 and TRBJ1-4; D uncertain. This CDR3 spans 14 amino acids. The germline V gene encodes CDR1 SGHVS and CDR2 FQNEAQ. V was cut by 3 bases and J by 3 bases, with 8 bases left in between. The CDR3: CASSFGVANEKLFF. The CDR3 DNA follows: TGTGCCAGCAGCTTTGGAGTAGCTAATGAAAAACTGTTTTTT. The full variable domain, completed using reference TRBV7-8 and TRBJ1-4, is GAGVSQSPRYKVAKRGQDVALRCDPISGHVSLFWYQQALGQGPEFLTYFQNEAQLDKSGLPSDRFFAERPEGSVSTLKIQRTQQEDSAVYLCASSFGVANEKLFFGSGTQLSVL.